This T cell receptor beta chain was documented in a study of CD8 T cells in ankylosing spondylitis. V lost 0 bases, J lost 7 bases, and 6 bases lay in between. The V gene's germline CDR1 is MNHEY and CDR2 SVGAGI. The CDR3 contains 12 residues. Study results and caveats: Within peripheral blood, clones linked to disease were CD8+ and relatively rare. Within ankylosing spondylitis blood, a TCR beta motif made up of fewer than ten highly homologous variants appeared to be characteristic. Earlier literature documents some of the motif variants in reactive arthritis synovial fluid and blood.

MiXCR, run by TCRdb on the 5' RACE reads, gives a single entry per CDR3 protein. The sample consists of about 510,000 distinct CDR3 sequences, about 5.7% of them appearing once. As to this clonotype: Its cognate antigen is unknown.

The TCR comes from a male donor with ankylosing spondylitis. Sequencing was performed on blood, either unsorted or a sorted T cell fraction (not recorded which). V is TRBV6-5 and J is TRBJ2-5; D gene ambiguous. The CDR3 reads CASSYSKGTQYF. The CDR3 DNA follows: TGTGCCAGCAGTTACTCGAAGGGGACCCAGTACTTC.